Below are 5 T cell receptor beta chains sequenced from a single sample in a study of molecular identifiers for immune sequencing clone quantification. TCRdb passed the PCR reads through MiXCR, listing each CDR3 protein once. The repertoire consists of about 640,000 distinct CDR3 sequences, with 15% to 20% occurring once and the leading ten covering roughly 0.85%. The material sequenced was naive CD8+ T cells from blood, with Jurkat cell RNA spiked in. Subset here: FACS-sorted CD8+CD4-CCR7+CD45RA+ naive T cells. Receptors were obtained from a human donor in good health. Some libraries in this study had Jurkat cell RNA spiked in.

This clonotype was counted ten times or more. The rearrangement joins TRBV18 to TRBJ2-7; 9 bases align to TRBD2. Germline-derived CDR1 and CDR2 are KGHSH and LQKENI. CDR3 length: 16 residues. Germline trimming cut 4 bases from V and 7 bases from J; bases unmatched to any gene: 14. The CDR3 coding sequence is TGTGCCAGCTCACAGAGCGGGGGGCTCGTCCCGGGGGAGCAGTACTTC. This encodes CASSQSGGLVPGEQYF.

This clonotype came up many times. V gene TRBV27 combines with J gene TRBJ1-5, with D possibly being TRBD1 (5 bases). CDR1 and CDR2 from the germline V gene are MNHEY and SMNVEV (reference sequence). The V gene lost 5 bases and the J gene lost 0 bases, with 17 bases spanning the gap. This CDR3 region has 17 residues. This chain's CDR3 is CASSPSGTENSNQPQHF. CDR3 bases: TGTGCCAGCAGTCCGTCCGGGACCGAAAATAGCAATCAGCCCCAGCATTTT.

This clonotype appeared once. J is TRBJ2-5 and V is TRBV15; D possibly corresponds to TRBD2 (5 bases). Germline lookup yields CDR1 LNHNV and CDR2 YYDKDF (reference sequence). The ends were cut back, 0 bases at V and 7 bases at J, with 15 bases in the middle. There are 15 residues in the CDR3. The CDR3 reads CATSRDLAKLGTQYF. For the CDR3, the DNA is TGTGCCACCAGCAGAGATCTAGCAAAGCTGGGGACCCAGTACTTC.

This clonotype has a count of ten or more. This chain connects TRBV5-1 to TRBJ1-1; tentative D call: TRBD1 (5 bases). There are 16 residues in the CDR3. Germline CDR1 and CDR2: SGHRS and YFSETQ. V lost 4 bases, J lost 3 bases, and 19 bases lay in between. DNA of the CDR3: TGCGCCAGCAGCCCCGGGGGGGGGGAGGAGGACACTGAAGCTTTCTTT. This gives the protein CASSPGGGEEDTEAFF.

V usage is TRBV4-3 and J usage is TRBJ2-7; 10 bases are shared with TRBD1. In germline, CDR1 is LGHNA, CDR2 YSLEER. The J segment lost 5 bases and the V segment lost 5 bases, leaving 9 bases of the junction unmatched. The CDR3 is made up of 15 amino acids. CDR3 nucleotide sequence: TGCGCCAGCAGCTACAGTCCCGGGACAGGGGACGAGCAGTACTTC. Encoded protein: CASSYSPGTGDEQYF.